This T cell receptor beta chain was captured in a study of cytomegalovirus exposure and HLA in healthy donors. Study-level background: The study placed less than 90% of its 398 genotyped donors in the Caucasian-associated ancestry cluster.

The donors (healthy individuals) were bone marrow donors. PCR involved 60 Vbeta and 13 Jbeta primers. Libraries were prepared by immunoSEQ multiplex PCR; TCRdb keeps only in-frame clonotypes and omits some of them. The repertoire consists of approximately 150,000 clones, with 70% to 85% occurring once and the leading ten covering 1.6%. As for this clone: Its antigen is as yet unknown.

The junction had 11 bases not matched to a gene; V was cut back by 2 bases and J by 2 bases. The germline gives CDR1 SGHNT, CDR2 YYREEE (reference sequence). The CDR3 spans 17 residues. Study findings and constraints: Within the data, a cluster of highly shared sequence variants was likely a sequencing artifact. Associated with cytomegalovirus, according to the listing, were 150 to 200 TCR beta chains.

The chain has TRBV5-4 and TRBJ2-7; 9 bases map to TRBD2. Sequenced: PBMCs. The sequence came from a young woman in good health and CMV-seronegative. The DNA for the CDR3 is TGTGCCAGCAGCTTCCACGGCGGGGGGGCCAGGACCTACGAGCAGTACTTC. Protein product: CASSFHGGGARTYEQYF.